Here is one T cell receptor beta chain with its context. No antigen is known for it. Base qualities are missing; no much larger clone stands one base away. The sample belongs to a study of CD4 and CD8 cells across lung adenocarcinoma regions listed by TCRdb under 2018. Broadly, across the study: The study examined intratumor heterogeneity of the T cell receptor repertoire by comparing tumor centers with tumor margins.

Donors were patients with localized lung adenocarcinoma, a subtype of non-small cell lung cancer. Samples were obtained from the centers of localized lung adenocarcinomas. CD8+ T cells from tumor tissue were profiled separately from CD4+ T cells for TCR repertoire analysis. CDR1 is given as WNHNN and CDR2 as SYGVQD, both from the germline V gene (reference sequence). Trimming costs V 7 bases and J 12 bases, and their ends lie 22 bases apart. The CDR3 runs 14 residues from the cysteine to the phenylalanine. Only the CDR3 portion is preserved as DNA: 42 bases, with reading frame beginning at the first base. The library relied on PCR. This sample was sequenced with a HiSeq X Ten. TCRdb ran its own pipeline on the public reads, namely fastp trimming at Q25 and MiXCR clone calling, and kept in-frame beta chains. Identical CDR3 proteins give one entry, which carries the most common genes and DNA. The sample table lists about 20,000 distinct CDR3 sequences, less than 65% of them with a count of one. The ten largest clonotypes hold roughly a quarter of the sample.

The chain is made from TRBV10-1 and TRBJ2-4; D gene: possibly TRBD1, on 5 matching bases. Sequenced input: CD8+ T cells from the center of a lung tumor. Taken with the paper, the label for cell subset or site translates to: tumor center region. This receptor was identified in a female donor with lung adenocarcinoma. The CD4 and CD8 labels of this study may be unreliable. The CDR3 loop reads CASKGLRAKDTQYF. The nucleotides are TGCGCCAGCAAGGGGCTGCGAGCCAAAGATACTCAGTACTTC.